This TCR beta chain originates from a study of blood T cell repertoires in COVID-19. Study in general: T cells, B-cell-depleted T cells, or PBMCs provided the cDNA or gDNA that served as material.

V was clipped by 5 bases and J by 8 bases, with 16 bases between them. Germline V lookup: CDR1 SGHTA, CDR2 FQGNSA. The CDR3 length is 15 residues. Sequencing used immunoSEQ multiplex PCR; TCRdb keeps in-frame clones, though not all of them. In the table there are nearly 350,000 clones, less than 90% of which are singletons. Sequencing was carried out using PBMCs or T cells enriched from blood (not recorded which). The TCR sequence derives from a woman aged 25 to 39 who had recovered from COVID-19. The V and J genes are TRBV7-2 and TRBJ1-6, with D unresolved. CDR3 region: CASSAVVEPHSPLHF. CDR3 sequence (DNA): TGTGCCAGCAGCGCCGTGGTGGAGCCACATTCACCCCTCCACTTT.